The 28 T cell receptor beta chains below come from one sample, sequenced in a study of CD8 T cells in Susac syndrome. Random hexamers primed reverse transcription of roughly 0.45 to 1 ug RNA. MiXCR, run by TCRdb on the immunoSEQ multiplex PCR reads, gives a single entry per CDR3 protein. The sample shows about 83,000 distinct CDR3 sequences, around 96% of them seen only once. Specimen: CD8+ T cells from PBMCs. The receptor source for this set is a human donor with Susac syndrome.

The chain links TRBV7-9 to TRBJ2-3, with unresolved D. This CDR3 is 15 amino acids long. Trimming removed 5 bases at V and 0 bases at J, with 12 bases between. The germline V gene encodes CDR1 SEHNR and CDR2 FQNEAQ (reference sequence). DNA of the CDR3: TGTGCCAGCAGCCACCTCTGGGATAGCACAGATACGCAGTATTTT. This translates into CASSHLWDSTDTQYF.

V and J are TRBV15 and TRBJ2-3; D remains ambiguous. The CDR3 has 14 amino acids. V lost 0 bases to trimming and J lost 4 bases, with 8 bases between them. CDR1 is LNHNV and CDR2 is YYDKDF in the germline V gene (reference sequence). The CDR3 coding sequence is TGTGCCACCAGCAGAGATCACCCGGCAGATACGCAGTATTTT. This encodes CATSRDHPADTQYF.

The chain has TRBV15 and TRBJ1-5; D not certain. CDR1 LNHNV and CDR2 YYDKDF come from the germline V gene (reference sequence). Trimming shortened V by 5 bases and J by 4 bases, and 12 bases separated the two germline ends. CDR3 length equals 14 residues. CDR3 nucleotide sequence: TGTGCCACCAGCGTGGGAAGGGAAAATCAGCCCCAGCATTTT. It codes for CATSVGRENQPQHF.

The V and J genes are TRBV7-2 and TRBJ2-7; D not resolved. Trimming removed 4 bases from V and 2 bases from J, with 12 bases in between. Germline CDR1 and CDR2: SGHTA and FQGNSA. The CDR3 is 14 amino acids. CDR3 amino acids: CASSSRPLPYEQYF. The DNA of the CDR3 is TGTGCCAGCAGCTCCAGGCCACTACCCTACGAGCAGTACTTC.

In nucleotides, the CDR3 is TGTGCCAGTATGTCAGGACCCAATGAGCAGTTCTTC. It is translated as CASMSGPNEQFF. This sequence joins TRBV2 and TRBJ2-1; D unresolved. V lost 9 bases, J lost 6 bases, and 12 bases lay in between. CDR3 length: 12 amino acids. Germline loops: CDR1 SNHLY, CDR2 FYNNEI.

Only one count was recorded for this clonotype. V is TRBV29-1 and J is TRBJ1-2; D not resolved. The CDR3 runs 12 residues. CDR1 and CDR2 (germline): SQVTM, ANQGSEA. The V gene lost 5 bases and the J gene lost 4 bases, with 11 bases spanning the gap. The CDR3 coding sequence is TGCAGCGTTAGGGAAGCGAGCTATGGCTACACCTTC. As protein: CSVREASYGYTF.

V and J are TRBV4-1 and TRBJ2-3; D not certain. Germline CDR1 is MGHRA and CDR2 is YSYEKL. The CDR3 has 16 amino acids. V lost 1 base to trimming and J lost 2 bases, with 13 bases between them. The CDR3 DNA follows: TGCGCCAGCAGCCAAGTCGAAACTACCAACACAGATACGCAGTATTTT. Its translation: CASSQVETTNTDTQYF.

V gene TRBV14 combines with J gene TRBJ2-1; D gene ambiguous. There are 13 residues in the CDR3. Germline V gene lookup returns CDR1 SGHDN and CDR2 FVKESK. Trimming removed 3 bases at V and 3 bases at J, with 6 bases between. The chain's CDR3 is CASSQWSYNEQFF. In DNA, the CDR3 is TGTGCCAGCAGCCAGTGGAGCTACAATGAGCAGTTCTTC.

This CDR3 reads CASSPPQGPYSYEQYF. The CDR3 region has the DNA TGTGCCAGCTCACCACCGCAGGGTCCGTACTCCTACGAGCAGTACTTC. V usage is TRBV18 and J usage is TRBJ2-7; a weak D match, TRBD1 (5 bases). Germline V lookup: CDR1 KGHSH, CDR2 LQKENI. This CDR3 spans 16 amino acids. Trimming took 0 bases from V and 0 from J, leaving 12 bases between them.

The J gene is TRBJ2-1, the V gene TRBV4-2, with D maybe TRBD1 (5 bases). The CDR3 runs to 17 residues. Per the germline V gene, CDR1 is LGHNA and CDR2 is YNFKEQ. V lost 0 bases and J 4 bases, leaving 16 bases between the germline ends. Here the CDR3 reads CASSQEDVGPVYNEQFF. CDR3 bases: TGTGCCAGCAGCCAAGAAGATGTGGGGCCCGTATACAATGAGCAGTTCTTC.

V is TRBV20-1 and J is TRBJ1-3; 10 bases agree with TRBD1. CDR3 length equals 15 residues. Germline assignment: CDR1 DFQATT and CDR2 SNEGSKA (reference sequence). V gave up 3 bases and J gave up 2 bases; unmatched junction bases: 4. In DNA, the CDR3 is TGCAGTGCTAGGACAGGGGGCCTTACTGGAAACACCATATATTTT. It yields the protein CSARTGGLTGNTIYF.

The chain recombines TRBV3-1 with TRBJ2-1, with D uncertain. The ends were cut back, 3 bases at V and 9 bases at J, with 9 bases in the middle. The CDR3 length is 12 residues. Germline-derived CDR1 and CDR2 are LGHDT and YNNKEL (reference sequence). CDR3 sequence: CASSHRPTEQFF. CDR3 coding DNA: TGTGCCAGCAGCCACAGGCCCACTGAGCAGTTCTTC.

The genes are TRBV28 and TRBJ2-3; TRBD2 aligns across 9 bases. J was trimmed by 10 bases and V by 3 bases; bases with no gene match: 11. There are 15 residues in the CDR3. Per germline, CDR1 MDHEN and CDR2 SYDVKM. As DNA, the CDR3 is TGTGCCAGCAGTTTTGGCGGGGGGGGCCCCTTTCCGCAGTATTTT. Protein sequence: CASSFGGGGPFPQYF.

The chain couples TRBV7-9 to TRBJ2-7; 9 bases agree with TRBD1. Per the germline V gene, CDR1 is SEHNR and CDR2 is FQNEAQ (reference sequence). V was clipped by 4 bases and J by 3 bases; unmatched bases: 7. The CDR3 sequence is 15 residues long. As DNA, the CDR3 is TGTGCCAGCAGCTCCCCCGGGACAGGGATCTACGAGCAGTACTTC. It encodes CASSSPGTGIYEQYF.

The V gene is TRBV28, the J gene TRBJ2-7; D is unresolved. Trimming stripped 10 bases from V and 3 bases from J, with 16 bases between. This CDR3 spans 13 amino acids. Looked up from germline, CDR1 is MDHEN and CDR2 is SYDVKM. The CDR3 loop reads CATERVSVYEQYF. The CDR3 bases are TGTGCCACAGAAAGAGTATCAGTCTACGAGCAGTACTTC.

CDR3 coding DNA: TGTGCCAGCAGCTTAGGCTCGGGCCCGACAGAGACCCAGTACTTC. This codes for CASSLGSGPTETQYF. The chain couples TRBV7-6 to TRBJ2-5; D is unclear. V gave up 1 base and J gave up 4 bases, with 13 bases separating them. The CDR3 is 15 residues long. CDR1 and CDR2 from the germline V gene are SGHVS and FNYEAQ.

This chain uses TRBV29-1 with TRBJ2-1; 7 nucleotides line up with TRBD2. The CDR3 runs to 16 residues. Trimming removed 7 bases from V and 8 bases from J; junction bases left unmatched: 20. In germline, CDR1 is SQVTM, CDR2 ANQGSEA. The CDR3 coding sequence is TGCAGCGCCCGAGGCGATTGGACTAGTGTTTACGATGAGCAGTTCTTC. Its translation is CSARGDWTSVYDEQFF.

V usage is TRBV3-1 and J usage is TRBJ2-1, with 9 bases matching TRBD2. The CDR3 covers 16 residues. Germline CDR1 is LGHDT and CDR2 is YNNKEL (reference sequence). J gave up 6 bases and V 0 bases, and 6 bases lay outside the gene matches. Here the CDR3 reads CASSQDPSGRSNEQFF. The CDR3 bases are TGTGCCAGCAGCCAAGATCCCAGCGGGAGGAGCAATGAGCAGTTCTTC.

The chain couples TRBV7-8 to TRBJ1-1; 8 bases agree with TRBD1. CDR1 is SGHVS, CDR2 FQNEAQ, per germline. V shed 1 base, J shed 4 bases, and the junction held 8 bases outside the gene matches. There are 16 residues in the CDR3. This chain's CDR3 is CASSLVQGAVPTEAFF. DNA of the CDR3: TGTGCCAGCAGCTTAGTCCAGGGGGCTGTACCCACTGAAGCTTTCTTT.

The chain carries TRBV27 and TRBJ2-1; TRBD1 is a possible D gene (5 bases). CDR1 MNHEY and CDR2 SMNVEV come from the germline V gene (reference sequence). Trimming removed 7 bases at V and 7 bases at J, with 11 bases between. This CDR3 comprises 12 residues. The CDR3 coding sequence is TGTGCCAGCATGAAGGGGTCGAATGAGCAGTTCTTC. Amino acid sequence: CASMKGSNEQFF.

The chain uses TRBV5-1 and TRBJ2-1, with D hard to call. Trimming pared 0 bases from V and 7 bases from J, leaving 8 bases between. This CDR3 has 13 amino acids. Germline V gives CDR1 SGHRS, CDR2 YFSETQ. The CDR3 DNA reads TGCGCCAGCAGCTTGGTGGCAGGTAATGAGCAGTTCTTC. It yields the protein CASSLVAGNEQFF.

V gene TRBV20-1 combines with J gene TRBJ2-7, with 10 bases matching TRBD2. J lost 0 bases, V lost 8 bases, and 16 bases had no gene match. There are 17 residues in the CDR3. The V gene's germline CDR1 is DFQATT and CDR2 SNEGSKA (reference sequence). The CDR3 is CSQHRPITSGNSYEQYF. For the CDR3, the DNA is TGCAGTCAACATCGTCCCATTACTAGCGGGAACTCCTACGAGCAGTACTTC.

The rearrangement links TRBV7-9 to TRBJ1-2; tentatively, D is TRBD1 (5 bases). CDR1 and CDR2 (germline): SEHNR, FQNEAQ (reference sequence). CDR3 length: 14 residues. The V end was cut by 1 base, the J end by 1 base, with 7 bases between. DNA of the CDR3: TGTGCCAGCAGCTTAGTGGGGGATAACTATGGCTACACCTTC. Its translation is CASSLVGDNYGYTF.

DNA of the CDR3: TGTGCCACCAGTGAGGTTCAGTACTTC. Protein: CATSEVQYF. J is TRBJ2-4 and V is TRBV24-1; D is ambiguous. Between the trimmed V and J ends, which lost 4 bases and 11 bases, there was a span of 2 bases. The CDR3 runs to 9 residues. Germline V gene sequence: CDR1 KGHDR, CDR2 SFDVKD.

Comments on this clonotype: Its ends do not fully match the called genes, so a read error is possible. The genes are TRBV20-1 and TRBJ1-2, with D unresolved. Germline CDR1 and CDR2: DFQATT and SNEGSKA (reference sequence). This CDR3 is built from 11 residues. The CDR3 DNA reads as TGCAGTGCCGGGATGGACTATGACTACACCTTC. Its translation is CSAGMDYDYTF.

The chain is built from TRBV7-2 and TRBJ2-7; D may be TRBD1 (6 bases). Trimming stripped 10 bases from V and 9 bases from J, with 19 bases between. The CDR3 is 12 residues long. In germline, CDR1 is SGHTA, CDR2 FQGNSA. The CDR3 loop is CATPVPIQGQYF. CDR3 coding DNA: TGTGCCACCCCCGTCCCTATACAGGGGCAGTACTTC.

The gene calls are TRBV6-5 and TRBJ2-1, with 9 bases aligning to TRBD2. Germline CDR1 MNHEY, CDR2 SVGAGI. With V trimmed by 6 bases and J by 3 bases, 6 bases remained unmatched. This CDR3 has 15 residues. In DNA form, the CDR3 reads TGTGCCAGCAGAGCCGGGACTAGCAGCTACAATGAGCAGTTCTTC. Translation: CASRAGTSSYNEQFF.

The rearrangement joins TRBV13 to TRBJ2-7; D is possibly TRBD1 or TRBD2 (5 bases each). CDR3 length: 14 amino acids. Germline assignment: CDR1 PRHDT and CDR2 FYEKMQ (reference sequence). Trimming removed 5 bases from V and 2 bases from J, with 13 bases in between. CDR3 in amino acids: CASSHRGVTYEQYV. The CDR3 DNA follows: TGTGCCAGCAGCCACAGAGGGGTTACCTACGAGCAGTACGTC.